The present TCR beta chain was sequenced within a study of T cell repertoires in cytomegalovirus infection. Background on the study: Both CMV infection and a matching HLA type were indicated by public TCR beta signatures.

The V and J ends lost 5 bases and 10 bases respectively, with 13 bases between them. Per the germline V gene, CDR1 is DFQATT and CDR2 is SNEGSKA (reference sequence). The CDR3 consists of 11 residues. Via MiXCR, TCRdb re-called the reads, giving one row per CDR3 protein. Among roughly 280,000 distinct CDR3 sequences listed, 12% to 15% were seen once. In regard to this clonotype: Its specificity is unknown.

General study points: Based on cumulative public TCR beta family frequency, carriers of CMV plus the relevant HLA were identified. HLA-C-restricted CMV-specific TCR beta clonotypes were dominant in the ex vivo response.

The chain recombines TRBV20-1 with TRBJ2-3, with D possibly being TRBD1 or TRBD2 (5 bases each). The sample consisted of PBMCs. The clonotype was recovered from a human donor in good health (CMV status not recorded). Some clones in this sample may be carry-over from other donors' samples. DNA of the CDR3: TGCAGTGCTCAAACTGGGACGGCGCAGTATTTT. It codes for CSAQTGTAQYF.